The source of this T cell receptor (beta chain) is a study of blood T cell repertoires in COVID-19. Study-level background: Spain, Italy and the United States supplied samples that represented acute and convalescent COVID-19. PBMCs, B-cell-depleted T cells, or T cells were the source of the cDNA or gDNA that made up the material.

Germline CDR1 reads LGHDT; CDR2 reads YNNKEL (reference sequence). CDR3 size: 16 residues. Trimming cost V 4 bases and J 0 bases; bases outside gene matches: 4. Authors' methods: Cell counts per sample came from amplifying reference gene primers. Only in-frame clones appear in the TCRdb table, and some are missing; sequencing was by immunoSEQ multiplex PCR. V and J calls and clone size come straight from that table; D and trimming were deduced from the DNA. Among 95,000 to 100,000 clones, about 88% were seen once, and the ten largest hold around a sixth. This clone was counted a few times. The sample comprised peripheral blood. The chain recombines TRBV3-1 (or the pseudogene TRBV3-2) with TRBJ2-3, with TRBD1 matching 10 bases. The clonotype originates from a woman aged 55-70 years with acute or convalescent COVID-19. CDR3 protein: CASSPTGGTSTDTQYF. DNA of the CDR3: TGTGCCAGCAGCCCGACAGGGGGCACTAGCACAGATACGCAGTATTTT.